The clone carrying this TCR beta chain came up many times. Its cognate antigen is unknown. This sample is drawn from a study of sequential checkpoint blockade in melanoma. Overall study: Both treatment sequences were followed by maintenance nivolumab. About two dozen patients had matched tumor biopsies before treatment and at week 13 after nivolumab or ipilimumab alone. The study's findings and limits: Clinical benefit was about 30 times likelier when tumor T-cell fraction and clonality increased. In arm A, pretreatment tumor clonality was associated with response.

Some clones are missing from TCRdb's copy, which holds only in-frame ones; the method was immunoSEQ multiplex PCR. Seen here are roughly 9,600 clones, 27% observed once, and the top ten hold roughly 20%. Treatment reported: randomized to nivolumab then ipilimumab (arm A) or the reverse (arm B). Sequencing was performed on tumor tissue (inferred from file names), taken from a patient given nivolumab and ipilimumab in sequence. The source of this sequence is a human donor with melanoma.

The CDR3 protein is CASSLGGGSNQPQHF. The DNA of the CDR3 is TGTGCCAGCAGCTTAGGGGGAGGTAGCAATCAGCCCCAGCATTTT. The chain employs TRBV11-3 and TRBJ1-5, with no clear D. The CDR3 covers 15 residues. V lost 1 base and J lost 0, with 7 bases in between. The germline V gene has CDR1 SGHNT and CDR2 YENEEA.